This T cell receptor (beta chain) was sequenced during a study of shared clonotypes between healthy human individuals. CDR3 length: 14 residues. Germline assignment: CDR1 SGHRS and CDR2 YFSETQ. The trim removed 3 bases at V and 1 base at J, leaving 4 bases unmatched. About this clone itself: Its antigen is not known.

Study outcomes and limitations: Memory subsets had estimated richness that was generally smaller than that of naive subsets.

The assay ran at deep level. The genomic DNA of each subset was split evenly across several immunoSEQ plates. Method: immunoSEQ multiplex PCR; TCRdb's copy keeps in-frame clones and lacks some. This repertoire shows about 1 million clones, more than 60% found once; its top ten account for about 1.5%. The chain uses TRBV5-1 and TRBJ2-7, with TRBD1 matching 7 bases. The material sequenced was memory CD4+ T cells sorted from blood. Specified subset: CD45RA-negative fraction. The receptor was isolated from a man between 18 and 35 years old in good health. CDR3 loop: CASSSRDSSYEQYF. CDR3 DNA: TGCGCCAGCAGCTCTCGGGACAGTTCCTACGAGCAGTACTTC.